One and the same sample provided the 5 T cell receptor beta chains below, sequenced in a study of tumor-infiltrating lymphocytes in localized non-small cell lung cancer (dated by TCRdb to the early 2020s). To prepare the library, the immunoSEQ multiplex PCR assay was applied. What TCRdb holds here is the immuneACCESS table cut down to in-frame rearrangements. Part of the clones is not present; checked against another copy, under half of the missing clones reflect an unresolved V gene, and the others are unexplained. Present in this sample are around 12,000 clones, about 66% of which were seen just once. Jointly, the top ten make up 7% of the sample. What was sequenced was lung tumor tissue. These receptors originate from a human donor with non-small cell lung cancer.

The J gene is TRBJ1-5, the V gene TRBV10-2, with D unclear. V lost 7 bases to trimming and J lost 2 bases, with 12 bases between them. CDR3 length: 14 amino acids. Germline V gene data show CDR1 as WSHSY and CDR2 as SAAADI. The CDR3 bases are TGCGCCAGCACGCAGGCGGATCGCAATCAGCCCCAGCATTTT. It encodes CASTQADRNQPQHF.

This clone is termed medium-sized. The J gene is TRBJ2-1, the V gene TRBV7-8; 9 bases align to TRBD2. Trimming removed 5 bases from V and 5 bases from J; junction bases left unmatched: 10. From germline, CDR1 is SGHVS and CDR2 FQNEAQ. This CDR3 comprises 16 residues. The CDR3: CASSHPGGGGDNEQFF. The CDR3 DNA sequence: TGTGCCAGCAGCCACCCAGGCGGCGGGGGGGACAATGAGCAGTTCTTC.

The CDR3 sequence is CASSPDRADTGELFF. The CDR3 region has the DNA TGTGCCAGCAGCCCGGACAGGGCGGACACCGGGGAGCTGTTTTTT. The chain joins TRBV7-9 to TRBJ2-2, with 8 bases matching TRBD1. Germline V gene sequence: CDR1 SEHNR, CDR2 FQNEAQ (reference sequence). The ends lost 5 bases at V and 3 bases at J; junction bases unmatched: 5. This CDR3 region has 15 residues.

This chain connects TRBV2 to TRBJ1-5; a possible D gene is TRBD1 (6 bases). The germline V and J ends were trimmed by 5 bases and 6 bases, with 17 bases remaining between them. Germline CDR1 SNHLY, CDR2 FYNNEI. This CDR3 has 15 amino acids. As DNA, the CDR3 is TGTGCCAGCAGTATGGACTTCCTAGGGGGTCAGCCCCAGCATTTT. Its translation: CASSMDFLGGQPQHF.

The chain couples TRBV4-1 to TRBJ2-7; maybe TRBD1 (6 bases). V dropped 5 bases and J dropped 1 base, with 12 bases sitting between them. This CDR3 is 14 amino acids long. Germline CDR1 MGHRA, CDR2 YSYEKL. CDR3 loop: CASSESQGSYEQYF. The CDR3 region has the DNA TGCGCCAGCAGCGAATCACAGGGTTCCTACGAGCAGTACTTC.